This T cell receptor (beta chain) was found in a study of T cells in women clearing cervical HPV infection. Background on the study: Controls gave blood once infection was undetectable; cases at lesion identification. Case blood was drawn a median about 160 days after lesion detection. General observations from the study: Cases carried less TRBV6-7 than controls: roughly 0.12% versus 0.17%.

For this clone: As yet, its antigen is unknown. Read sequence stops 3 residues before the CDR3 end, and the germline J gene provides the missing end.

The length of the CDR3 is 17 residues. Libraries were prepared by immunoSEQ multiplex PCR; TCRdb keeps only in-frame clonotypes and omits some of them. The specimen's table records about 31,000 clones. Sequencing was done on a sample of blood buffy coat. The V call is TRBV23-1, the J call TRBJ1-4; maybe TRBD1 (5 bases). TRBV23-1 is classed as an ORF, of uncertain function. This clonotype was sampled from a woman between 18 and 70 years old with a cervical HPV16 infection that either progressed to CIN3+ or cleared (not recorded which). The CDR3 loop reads CASSQSGLTYRNSPLFF. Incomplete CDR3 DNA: TGCGCCAGCAGTCAATCGGGGCTAACCTACCGCAATTCACCA.